The clone carrying this T cell receptor (beta chain) appeared a few times. From germline, CDR1 is DFQATT and CDR2 SNEGSKA (reference sequence). The V end was cut by 0 bases, the J end by 2 bases, with 15 bases between. CDR3 length: 16 amino acids. During its preparation, the TCRbeta library received unique molecular identifiers. TCRdb analysed the PCR reads with MiXCR anew, one entry per CDR3 protein. Of hundreds of thousands of distinct CDR3 sequences listed, roughly 13% are singletons. This record comes from a study of T-cell reconstitution after alpha-beta-depleted transplantation in children. The chain recombines TRBV20-1 with TRBJ2-3, with a weak D call TRBD2 (6 bases). The receptor was isolated from a male patient between 5 and 17 years old who had a stem cell transplant for acute myeloid leukemia, so the T cells may come from the graft donor. The sample was PBMCs, mostly from graft donor cells, taken 360 days after TCRalphabeta/CD19-depleted stem cell transplant. CDR3 in DNA: TGCAGTGCTAGAGATCTTAGACTAGGGAACACAGATACGCAGTATTTT. Protein product: CSARDLRLGNTDTQYF.